Listed below are T cell receptor beta chains from one sample, sequenced in a study of PD-1 blockade in classical Hodgkin lymphoma. Sequencing was performed with immunoSEQ multiplex PCR; in TCRdb, only in-frame clones are kept and a portion is missing. The repertoire holds just over 60,000 clones, with approximately 90% as singletons. The sequences come from peripheral blood mononuclear cells (PBMCs), collected at baseline. The origin of the receptors is a human donor with classical Hodgkin lymphoma. CDR3s include the opening cysteine and the closing phenylalanine or tryptophan. D genes are given only for firm matches. Size values are once, few and many counts, or a class for expanded clones, and some rows have none.

>TRBD1|once|TRBJ2-7|TRBV28
CASSLVTGSPYEQYF
TGTGCCAGCAGTTTAGTGACAGGGTCCCCCTACGAGCAGTACTTC
>NA|NA|TRBJ2-5|TRBV25-1
CASSEGGYETQYF
TGTGCCAGCAGTGAAGGGGGGTATGAGACCCAGTACTTC
>TRBD2|NA|TRBJ2-1|TRBV7-2
CASRSNGGNEQFF
TGTGCCAGCAGATCGAACGGGGGGAATGAGCAGTTCTTC
>NA|NA|TRBJ2-5|TRBV4-2
CASSQDYQETQYF
TGTGCCAGCAGCCAAGACTACCAAGAGACCCAGTACTTC
>NA|NA|TRBJ1-4|TRBV9
CASSVVPFPQGDEKLFF
TGTGCCAGCAGCGTAGTTCCGTTCCCCCAGGGCGATGAAAAACTGTTTTTT
>NA|NA|TRBJ1-1|TRBV10-1
CASSDYALGNTEAFF
TGCGCCAGCAGTGATTATGCCCTCGGGAACACTGAAGCTTTCTTT
>NA|NA|TRBJ1-4|TRBV6-7
CATPGVWEKLFF
TGTGCCACCCCGGGGGTTTGGGAAAAACTGTTTTTT
>TRBD1|NA|TRBJ1-6|TRBV27
CASTDRESPLHF
TGTGCCAGCACCGACAGGGAATCACCCCTCCACTTT
>TRBD1|NA|TRBJ2-2|TRBV5-6
CASSFPGTVNTGELFF
TGTGCCAGCAGCTTTCCCGGGACAGTGAACACCGGGGAGCTGTTTTTT
>NA|NA|TRBJ1-3|TRBV5-6
CASSLEGDGWPFGNTIYF
TGTGCCAGCAGCTTGGAGGGGGACGGTTGGCCTTTTGGAAACACCATATATTTT
>TRBD1|NA|TRBJ1-4|TRBV4-3
CASSPPGQGATNEKLFF
TGCGCCAGCAGCCCACCGGGACAGGGGGCAACTAATGAAAAACTGTTTTTT
>TRBD1|NA|TRBJ1-5|TRBV5-6
CASSSGTGDFPNQPQHF
TGTGCCAGCAGCTCCGGAACAGGGGACTTCCCCAATCAGCCCCAGCATTTT
>NA|once|TRBJ1-1|TRBV28
CASSLYTALAMNTEAFF
TGTGCCAGCAGTTTATATACAGCCCTTGCAATGAACACTGAAGCTTTCTTT
>NA|NA|TRBJ1-2|TRBV6-5
CASSYSDTYGYTF
TGTGCCAGCAGTTATTCCGACACGTACGGCTACACCTTC
>TRBD2|NA|TRBJ2-7|TRBV6-5
CASSYLLAGTYWEQYF
TGTGCCAGCAGTTATCTTCTAGCGGGGACGTATTGGGAGCAGTACTTC
>NA|NA|TRBJ2-7|TRBV5-1
CASSIRRDEQYF
TGCGCCAGCAGCATCCGCCGGGACGAGCAGTACTTC
>TRBD1|NA|TRBJ2-5|TRBV6-1
CASRATGAGETQYF
TGTGCCAGCAGGGCGACAGGGGCTGGAGAGACCCAGTACTTC
>TRBD2|NA|TRBJ2-7|TRBV9
CASSVDSGLAGHEQYF
TGTGCCAGCAGCGTAGACTCGGGACTAGCGGGGCACGAGCAGTACTTC
>TRBD1|NA|TRBJ1-4|TRBV2
CASCRGREEKLFF
TGTGCCAGCTGCAGGGGGCGAGAGGAAAAACTGTTTTTT
>NA|once|TRBJ1-1|TRBV29-1
CSVGRDPNTEAFF
TGCAGCGTCGGCCGGGACCCGAACACTGAAGCTTTCTTT
>TRBD2|NA|TRBJ2-4|TRBV5-1
CASSVTAGINKNIQYF
TGCGCCAGCAGCGTAACAGCGGGGATTAACAAAAACATTCAGTACTTC
>NA|NA|TRBJ1-1|TRBV5-6
CASSTAYPTEAFF
TGTGCCAGCAGTACAGCCTACCCCACTGAAGCTTTCTTT